The 32 T cell receptor beta chains given below trace back to one sample, sequenced in a study of blood T cell repertoires in COVID-19. The table came from immunoSEQ multiplex PCR; TCRdb's copy has only in-frame clones and leaves some out. The sample has 350,000 to 550,000 clones, about 85% seen once. The source material was PBMCs or T cells enriched from blood (not recorded which). These receptors were taken from a woman between 18 and 30 years old with acute COVID-19.

The rearrangement joins TRBV10-1 to TRBJ2-1, with TRBD2 as a possible D gene (5 bases). The CDR3 contains 14 residues. Germline loops: CDR1 WNHNN, CDR2 SYGVQD (reference sequence). Trimming took 9 bases from V and 10 from J, leaving 22 bases between them. CDR3 in amino acids: CARRPPILDSEQFF. CDR3 DNA sequence: TGCGCCAGGAGACCCCCGATACTAGATTCGGAGCAGTTCTTC.

The chain couples TRBV5-1 to TRBJ1-1, with 10 bases fitting TRBD1. V shed 7 bases, J shed 1 base, and the junction held 4 bases outside the gene matches. Germline V lookup: CDR1 SGHRS, CDR2 YFSETQ. CDR3 size: 14 residues. The CDR3 nucleotides read TGCGCCAGCGGACAGGGGGATAGGAACACTGAAGCTTTCTTT. It translates to CASGQGDRNTEAFF.

The CDR3 coding sequence is TGCGCCAGCAGTCAAGGGACTTTGAACACTGAAGCTTTCTTT. Translated, it gives CASSQGTLNTEAFF. The rearrangement joins TRBV23-1 to TRBJ1-1; D perhaps matches TRBD1 (5 bases). TRBV23-1 is annotated as an ORF whose role is uncertain. The V end lost 2 bases, the J end lost 0 bases, and 7 bases lay between the germline ends. The CDR3 sequence is 14 residues long.

The genes are TRBV18 and TRBJ2-3; 7 nucleotides match TRBD2. V trimming: 0 bases; J trimming: 3 bases; junction bases outside the gene matches: 9. Germline CDR1 and CDR2: KGHSH and LQKENI. The CDR3 has 17 residues. The CDR3 DNA follows: TGTGCCAGCTCACCACCGGGAGGGGCCAAGAAAACAGATACGCAGTATTTT. Protein product: CASSPPGGAKKTDTQYF.

This sequence joins TRBV5-1 and TRBJ2-6; possible D gene TRBD1, 6 bases. The V end was cut by 0 bases, the J end by 1 base, with 11 bases between. The CDR3 runs 17 residues. Germline CDR1 is SGHRS and CDR2 is YFSETQ. CDR3 protein: CASSLGQVISGANVLTF. In DNA form, the CDR3 reads TGCGCCAGCAGCTTGGGACAGGTTATATCTGGGGCCAACGTCCTGACTTTC.

The chain carries TRBV7-8 and TRBJ2-3; 11 bases are a match to TRBD1. The CDR3 length is 17 residues. V was pared by 4 bases and J by 6 bases, with 12 bases of the junction left unmatched. CDR1 is SGHVS and CDR2 is FQNEAQ in the germline V gene. CDR3 coding DNA: TGTGCCAGCAGCTACCTATTGCGGACAGGGGGCGCGGATACGCAGTATTTT. It translates to CASSYLLRTGGADTQYF. Combining the CDR3 with reference TRBV7-8 and TRBJ2-3 gives the whole variable domain GAGVSQSPRYKVAKRGQDVALRCDPISGHVSLFWYQQALGQGPEFLTYFQNEAQLDKSGLPSDRFFAERPEGSVSTLKIQRTQQEDSAVYLCASSYLLRTGGADTQYFGPGTRLTVL.

The V and J genes are TRBV11-1 and TRBJ2-1, with D perhaps TRBD2 (7 bases). The V gene lost 8 bases and the J gene lost 7 bases, with 24 bases spanning the gap. The CDR3 is made up of 16 amino acids. Germline V gene lookup returns CDR1 SGHAT and CDR2 FQDESV (reference sequence). This CDR3 is CASSQERGGQRNEQFF. The CDR3 DNA is TGTGCCAGCTCCCAGGAGAGGGGGGGCCAGCGGAATGAGCAGTTCTTC.

The chain recombines TRBV5-4 with TRBJ2-7; TRBD2 matches at 7 bases. Trimming removed 4 bases from V and 1 base from J; junction bases left unmatched: 8. The V gene's germline CDR1 is SGHNT and CDR2 YYREEE (reference sequence). The CDR3 has 15 amino acids. The CDR3, as DNA: TGTGCCAGCAGCCCCCGTGCGGGAGTATCCTACGAGCAGTACTTC. Translating it yields CASSPRAGVSYEQYF.

The rearrangement links TRBV29-1 to TRBJ2-2; D remains unclear. The CDR3 spans 12 residues. Trimming left V 7 bases short and J 1 base short, with 7 bases between. CDR1 and CDR2 (germline): SQVTM, ANQGSEA. CDR3 DNA: TGCAGCGCACTACAGAACACCGGGGAGCTGTTTTTT. Residues: CSALQNTGELFF.

The genes are TRBV28 and TRBJ2-7, with D possibly TRBD2 on 5 matching bases. The CDR3 has 15 residues. The germline CDR1 and CDR2 sequences are MDHEN and SYDVKM. V dropped 4 bases and J dropped 3 bases, with 16 bases sitting between them. In nucleotides, the CDR3 is TGTGCCAGCAGTTCCCCGCGGCCAGCGGACTACGAGCAGTACTTC. Translation gives CASSSPRPADYEQYF.

The rearrangement uses TRBV9 and TRBJ2-3; tentative D call: TRBD2 (5 bases). Trimming stripped 0 bases from V and 1 base from J, with 15 bases between. The CDR3 consists of 17 residues. The germline V gene has CDR1 SGDLS and CDR2 YYNGEE. CDR3 residues: CASSVGLTGRGTDTQYF. CDR3 sequence (DNA): TGTGCCAGCAGCGTAGGACTAACCGGCCGGGGCACAGATACGCAGTATTTT.

This clone was detected only once. This rearrangement joins TRBV2 to TRBJ2-1, with 7 nucleotides matching TRBD2. The CDR3 runs 12 residues. The germline gives CDR1 SNHLY, CDR2 FYNNEI. The junction had 5 bases not matched to a gene; V was cut back by 5 bases and J by 10 bases. CDR3 amino acids: CASSMMGGEQFF. The CDR3 region has the DNA TGTGCCAGCAGTATGATGGGGGGGGAGCAGTTCTTC.

The J gene is TRBJ1-5, the V gene TRBV5-8; TRBD1 aligns across 9 bases. There are 19 residues in the CDR3. J gave up 3 bases and V 0 bases, and 13 bases lay outside the gene matches. The germline CDR1 and CDR2 sequences are SGHTS and YDEGEE. The CDR3: CASSLVPDRGVGNNQPQHF. The CDR3 nucleotides are TGTGCCAGCAGCTTGGTTCCCGACAGGGGGGTTGGAAACAATCAGCCCCAGCATTTT. The variable domain in full, completed from reference TRBV5-8 and TRBJ1-5, reads EAGVTQSPTHLIKTRGQQATLRCSPISGHTSVYWYQQALGLGLQFLLWYDEGEERNRGNFPPRFSGRQFPNYSSELNVNALELEDSALYLCASSLVPDRGVGNNQPQHFGDGTRLSIL.

The chain couples TRBV6-5 to TRBJ1-1, with TRBD1 identical over 12 bases. This CDR3 contains 16 residues. Germline V lookup: CDR1 MNHEY, CDR2 SVGAGI. Germline trimming cut 2 bases from V and 5 bases from J; bases unmatched to any gene: 6. The CDR3 is CASSYHRDRGRTEAFF. CDR3 nucleotide sequence: TGTGCCAGCAGTTACCACCGGGACAGGGGGCGGACTGAAGCTTTCTTT.

V is TRBV19 and J is TRBJ1-5; 8 bases line up with TRBD1. The ends lost 8 bases at V and 4 bases at J; junction bases unmatched: 4. This CDR3 is 13 amino acids long. The germline gives CDR1 LNHDA, CDR2 SQIVND (reference sequence). The CDR3 here is CASGQGPNQPQHF. CDR3 DNA: TGTGCCAGTGGACAGGGCCCGAATCAGCCCCAGCATTTT.

This clone showed up just a few times. The chain has TRBV5-1 and TRBJ2-2; 7 bases match TRBD2. The germline CDR1 and CDR2 sequences are SGHRS and YFSETQ. The CDR3 length is 16 residues. The J segment lost 6 bases and the V segment lost 4 bases, leaving 12 bases of the junction unmatched. The CDR3 coding sequence is TGCGCCAGCAGCGCAACTAGCGTCGAGACCGCCGGGGAGCTGTTTTTT. Translating it yields CASSATSVETAGELFF.

The chain joins TRBV29-1 to TRBJ2-7; tentatively, D is TRBD1 (6 bases). CDR1 is SQVTM, CDR2 ANQGSEA, per germline. V lost 6 bases, J lost 7 bases, and 13 bases lay in between. The CDR3 spans 11 residues. This CDR3 reads CSVHHTGEQYF. Written as DNA, the CDR3 is TGCAGCGTCCATCATACAGGGGAGCAGTACTTC.

The chain carries TRBV30 and TRBJ2-2; 12 bases align to TRBD2. Germline loops: CDR1 GTSNPN, CDR2 SVGIG (reference sequence). J lost 2 bases, V lost 3 bases, and 7 bases had no gene match. The CDR3 sequence is 17 residues long. CDR3 DNA sequence: TGTGCCTGGAGCGCGACTAGCGGGAGTCGAAACACCGGGGAGCTGTTTTTT. Amino acids: CAWSATSGSRNTGELFF. Supplemented by reference TRBV30 and TRBJ2-2, the full variable domain reads SQTIHQWPATLVQPVGSPLSLECTVEGTSNPNLYWYRQAAGRGLQLLFYSVGIGQISSEVPQNLSASRPQDRQFILSSKKLLLSDSGFYLCAWSATSGSRNTGELFFGEGSRLTVL.

This chain links TRBV27 with TRBJ1-4; D possibly corresponds to TRBD1 (6 bases). The CDR3 length is 14 residues. From germline, CDR1 is MNHEY and CDR2 SMNVEV (reference sequence). Trimming shortened V by 3 bases and J by 8 bases, and 13 bases separated the two germline ends. The chain's CDR3 is CASSLRTDAEKLFF. Written as DNA, the CDR3 is TGTGCCAGCAGTTTGCGGACAGACGCCGAAAAACTGTTTTTT.

The chain is built from TRBV24-1 and TRBJ2-1; 8 nucleotides agree with TRBD1. This CDR3 has 16 residues. Germline CDR1 KGHDR, CDR2 SFDVKD. V lost 4 bases, J lost 9 bases, and 13 bases stayed unmatched. The DNA for the CDR3 is TGTGCCACCAGTGACGGCGTGCAGGGGGCCAGTAGTGAGCAGTTCTTC. The encoded protein is CATSDGVQGASSEQFF.

This rearrangement joins TRBV5-1 to TRBJ2-1, with D perhaps TRBD2 (5 bases). The length of the CDR3 is 14 residues. Germline V gives CDR1 SGHRS, CDR2 YFSETQ. Trimming removed 4 bases from V and 0 bases from J, with 8 bases in between. The CDR3 loop reads CASSEGSSYNEQFF. Here the CDR3 DNA reads TGCGCCAGCAGCGAGGGTTCCTCCTACAATGAGCAGTTCTTC.

The chain links TRBV3-1 (or the pseudogene TRBV3-2) to TRBJ1-1; 7 bases are shared with TRBD1. Unmatched junction bases numbered 2, after V lost 3 bases and J lost 4 bases. The CDR3 runs 13 residues. Per the germline V gene, CDR1 is LGHDT and CDR2 is YNNKEL (reference sequence). The CDR3 reads CASSHRTGTEAFF. Here the CDR3 DNA reads TGTGCCAGCAGCCACCGGACAGGCACTGAAGCTTTCTTT.

This chain uses TRBV7-9 with TRBJ2-5; possibly TRBD1 for D (6 bases). CDR1 and CDR2 from the germline V gene are SEHNR and FQNEAQ (reference sequence). Deletions cut 5 bases from V and 5 bases from J, with 15 bases between. The CDR3 covers 14 residues. The CDR3 bases are TGTGCCAGCAGCCCGGACAGAGAGTTGGAGACCCAGTACTTC. Amino acids: CASSPDRELETQYF.

The chain uses TRBV11-3 and TRBJ2-3; D is unresolved. Germline loops: CDR1 SGHNT, CDR2 YENEEA. The CDR3 length is 14 residues. Trimming removed 0 bases from V and 2 bases from J, with 6 bases in between. The CDR3 nucleotides are TGTGCCAGCAGCTTAGACTCTTCCACAGATACGCAGTATTTT. This sequence encodes CASSLDSSTDTQYF.

This sequence joins TRBV29-1 and TRBJ2-3, with 9 bases lining up with TRBD1. The V gene end was trimmed by 4 bases and the J gene end by 5 bases; junction bases not matched to a gene: 4. CDR3 length equals 13 residues. The germline V gene encodes CDR1 SQVTM and CDR2 ANQGSEA. The CDR3 DNA is TGCAGCGTTGGACGGACAGGGGTAGATACGCAGTATTTT. Translating it yields CSVGRTGVDTQYF.

The chain combines TRBV5-1 with TRBJ2-7, with D maybe TRBD1 (5 bases). Germline-derived CDR1 and CDR2 are SGHRS and YFSETQ. CDR3 length: 12 residues. With 5 bases removed from V and 4 bases from J, the gap between germline ends came to 10 bases. The CDR3 DNA follows: TGCGCCAGCAGTCAAGACAGATACGAGCAGTACTTC. Translating gives CASSQDRYEQYF.

V is TRBV7-9 and J is TRBJ2-7, with 8 nucleotides matching TRBD1. The V and J ends lost 4 bases and 2 bases, in that order; junction bases with no gene match: 7. The V gene's germline CDR1 is SEHNR and CDR2 FQNEAQ (reference sequence). The CDR3 consists of 15 residues. CDR3 loop: CASSSTDRGTYEQYF. CDR3 coding DNA: TGTGCCAGCAGCTCAACCGACAGGGGAACCTACGAGCAGTACTTC.

On this clone itself: The DNA is omitted, as the CDR3 cannot be located on it reliably, and the CDR3 follows TCRdb's listing. V is TRBV12-3 or TRBV12-4 and J is TRBJ2-2; the D segment call TRBD2 is taken from the table without a DNA check. The CDR3 has 11 amino acids, counting both end residues. CDR3 amino acids: CASGTPGSCFF.

This sequence joins TRBV7-2 and TRBJ1-2, with 8 positions matching TRBD1. This CDR3 has 14 residues. Germline CDR1 reads SGHTA; CDR2 reads FQGNSA. V lost 5 bases, J lost 4 bases, and 6 bases stayed unmatched. The CDR3 DNA sequence: TGTGCCAGCAGCGAGCAGGGGGCTGGCTATGGCTACACCTTC. Amino acid sequence: CASSEQGAGYGYTF.

V and J are TRBV9 and TRBJ2-7; 7 bases map to TRBD1. V was clipped by 4 bases and J by 2 bases; unmatched bases: 6. The length of the CDR3 is 14 residues. The germline V gene encodes CDR1 SGDLS and CDR2 YYNGEE. The CDR3 DNA reads as TGTGCCAGCAGCTCCGGGACAGTTCCCTACGAGCAGTACTTC. Translated, it gives CASSSGTVPYEQYF.

This chain joins TRBV19 and TRBJ1-4; D might be TRBD1 (5 bases). The CDR3 extends over 14 amino acids. Germline CDR1 and CDR2: LNHDA and SQIVND (reference sequence). V was trimmed by 7 bases and J by 3 bases, leaving 12 bases between them. This CDR3 is CASKRRGSNEKLFF. The CDR3 DNA reads TGTGCCAGTAAGAGGAGGGGATCTAATGAAAAACTGTTTTTT.

The V call is TRBV6-2 or TRBV6-3, the J call TRBJ2-1, with 9 bases aligning to TRBD2. V lost 6 bases to trimming and J lost 4 bases; unmatched junction nucleotides: 10. Germline V gene sequence: CDR1 MNHEY, CDR2 SVGEGT. The CDR3 is 16 amino acids. The CDR3 is CASSLLLAGIYNEQFF. CDR3 coding DNA: TGTGCCAGCAGCTTACTCCTAGCGGGGATATACAATGAGCAGTTCTTC.